The 8 T cell receptor beta chains in this list originate from one sample, sequenced in a study of Graves' ophthalmopathy and Graves' hyperthyroidism. CDR3 regions of TCR beta were amplified from RNA transcripts. A first-round RT-PCR used HTBI primers, followed by a second-round multiplex PCR. TCRdb reprocessed the multiplex PCR reads via MiXCR and lists one record per CDR3 protein. This repertoire shows roughly 1.1 million distinct CDR3 sequences, roughly two fifths found once; its top ten account for over 8.5%. The source material was peripheral blood or thyroid tissue (not recorded which). The receptor source for this set is an adult man with Graves' hyperthyroidism.

This clonotype was counted once. This chain uses TRBV10-2 with TRBJ1-2; the D is unclear. The germline V and J ends were trimmed by 0 bases and 4 bases, with 15 bases remaining between them. CDR1 is WSHSY and CDR2 is SAAADI in the germline V gene. The length of the CDR3 is 16 residues. The CDR3 DNA reads TGCGCCAGCAGTGAGTCGGAGGCCGCGATATCCTATGGCTACACCTTC. It codes for CASSESEAAISYGYTF.

The chain carries TRBV12-3 or TRBV12-4 and TRBJ2-2, with D possibly matching TRBD2 (7 bases). The CDR3 length is 14 residues. The ends were cut back, 4 bases at V and 5 bases at J, with 11 bases in the middle. The CDR3 DNA follows: TGTGCCAGCAGTTGGGGGGGCGCGACCGGGGAGCTGTTTTTT. This translates into CASSWGGATGELFF.

This clonotype was found many times. This rearrangement joins TRBV5-1 to TRBJ2-6; D is possibly TRBD2 (5 bases). The CDR3 loop spans 14 amino acids. Germline V gene data show CDR1 as SGHRS and CDR2 as YFSETQ. V was shortened by 6 bases and J by 2 bases, with 9 bases between the two germline ends. CDR3 residues: CASKASTGANVLTF. The CDR3, as DNA: TGCGCCAGCAAAGCTAGCACTGGGGCCAACGTCCTGACTTTC.

This clonotype was recorded at least ten times. The chain employs TRBV29-1 and TRBJ1-5; TRBD1 aligns across 7 bases. J lost 0 bases, V lost 6 bases, and 11 bases had no gene match. This CDR3 spans 16 amino acids. Germline V lookup: CDR1 SQVTM, CDR2 ANQGSEA. The CDR3 bases are TGCAGCGTGGCGGCGACGTCAGGGGGTAGCAATCAGCCCCAGCATTTT. Translated: CSVAATSGGSNQPQHF. Supplemented by reference TRBV29-1 and TRBJ1-5, the full variable domain reads SAVISQKPSRDICQRGTSLTIQCQVDSQVTMMFWYRQQPGQSLTLIATANQGSEATYESGFVIDKFPISRPNLTFSTLTVSNMSPEDSSIYLCSVAATSGGSNQPQHFGDGTRLSIL.

The gene calls are TRBV10-3 and TRBJ2-5; 9 positions agree with TRBD2. The germline V gene encodes CDR1 ENHRY and CDR2 SYGVKD. Unmatched junction bases numbered 20, after V lost 10 bases and J lost 5 bases. The CDR3 is 17 amino acids. DNA of the CDR3: TGTGCCAGCAGCGCTCCACGACTAGCGGTAATAGGGGAGACCCAGTACTTC. The encoded protein is CASSAPRLAVIGETQYF.

The chain joins TRBV20-1 to TRBJ2-2; D gene uncertain. Deletions cut 0 bases from V and 6 bases from J, with 8 bases between. The germline gives CDR1 DFQATT, CDR2 SNEGSKA (reference sequence). The CDR3 is made up of 13 amino acids. CDR3 in amino acids: CSARDRYSGELFF. The CDR3 DNA reads TGCAGTGCTAGAGATAGGTACTCCGGGGAGCTGTTTTTT.

A word on this clonotype: Because the CDR3 is missing its conserved closing phenylalanine or tryptophan, this is likely a read error. It is unclear where the CDR3 begins or ends on the DNA, so no DNA is shown, and the CDR3 is as TCRdb lists it. The chain joins TRBV7-8 to TRBJ1-1. Germline V gives CDR1 SGHVS, CDR2 FQNEAQ. The CDR3 has 8 residues if both end residues are counted. CDR3 protein: CASSLAST.

The table lists this clonotype with many counts. The CDR3 DNA is TGCGCCAGCAGCTTAATCGGCTCTGGGGCCAACGTCCTGACTTTC. Amino acids: CASSLIGSGANVLTF. The rearrangement joins TRBV5-1 to TRBJ2-6; D is unresolved. CDR1 and CDR2 (germline): SGHRS, YFSETQ. Trimming took 2 bases from V and 0 from J, leaving 6 bases between them. The CDR3 length is 15 residues.